Presented here are 30 T cell receptor beta chains from one specimen sequenced in a study of human T cells and chemical hapten exposure. Each CDR3 protein is one row after TCRdb ran MiXCR on the RACE reads. Among roughly 82,000 distinct CDR3 sequences listed, about an eighth were seen once. Documented time point: patch test 1, 2 weeks after DPC sensitization. Treatment here: therapeutic diphenylcyclopropenone sensitization with weekly scalp DPC. The sample was whole blood, taken in connection with sensitization to the hapten diphenylcyclopropenone (DPC). These receptors originate from a woman in her fifties or sixties with alopecia areata. Some clones in this sample may be carry-over from other donors' samples.

This clonotype was detected ten times or more. This chain joins TRBV12-3 or TRBV12-4 and TRBJ1-1; a possible D gene is TRBD1 (6 bases). The V gene lost 5 bases and the J gene lost 8 bases, with 18 bases spanning the gap. The CDR3 has 14 amino acids. This chain's CDR3 is CASSAIPRGTEAFF. For the CDR3, the DNA is TGTGCCAGCAGTGCGATTCCAAGGGGGACCGAAGCTTTCTTT.

This clonotype was detected many times. The chain recombines TRBV7-8 with TRBJ2-2, with D hard to call. V was pared by 3 bases and J by 0 bases, with 11 bases between. CDR1 and CDR2 from the germline V gene are SGHVS and FQNEAQ. The CDR3 is 16 residues long. CDR3 in DNA: TGTGCCAGCAGCTTCTCGACCGCCGCGAACACCGGGGAGCTGTTTTTT. This encodes CASSFSTAANTGELFF.

Only a few counts were recorded for this clonotype. V gene TRBV9 combines with J gene TRBJ1-6, with TRBD1 matching over 7 bases. Germline V gene data show CDR1 as SGDLS and CDR2 as YYNGEE. J lost 0 bases, V lost 0 bases, and 3 bases had no gene match. The CDR3 spans 17 residues. The CDR3 loop reads CASSVDPGGSYNSPLHF. The CDR3 bases are TGTGCCAGCAGCGTAGATCCAGGGGGCTCCTATAATTCACCCCTCCACTTT. The variable domain in full, completed from reference TRBV9 and TRBJ1-6, reads DSGVTQTPKHLITATGQRVTLRCSPRSGDLSVYWYQQSLDQGLQFLIQYYNGEERAKGNILERFSAQQFPDLHSELNLSSLELGDSALYFCASSVDPGGSYNSPLHFGNGTRLTVT.

The chain employs TRBV20-1 and TRBJ2-6; no clear D gene. The CDR3 is 13 residues long. V dropped 5 bases and J dropped 1 base, with 6 bases sitting between them. Germline assignment: CDR1 DFQATT and CDR2 SNEGSKA (reference sequence). The CDR3 region is CSAERSGANVLTF. For the CDR3, the DNA is TGCAGTGCTGAGAGGTCTGGGGCCAACGTCCTGACTTTC.

The rearrangement joins TRBV4-1 to TRBJ2-1; 12 nucleotides match TRBD2. CDR1 and CDR2 (germline): MGHRA, YSYEKL. CDR3 length equals 17 residues. The V segment lost 1 base and the J segment 5 bases; nucleotides outside the gene matches: 6. CDR3 sequence: CASSQGLAGVRNNEQFF. In DNA form, the CDR3 reads TGCGCCAGCAGCCAAGGACTAGCGGGGGTCCGGAACAATGAGCAGTTCTTC.

J is TRBJ2-7 and V is TRBV6-2 or TRBV6-3; D possibly corresponds to TRBD1 (6 bases). Germline CDR1 MNHEY, CDR2 SVGEGT. Trimming removed 6 bases from V and 9 bases from J, with 24 bases in between. The CDR3 loop spans 15 amino acids. The CDR3 loop is CASRPRTANWVPQYF. The CDR3 nucleotides are TGTGCCAGCAGGCCACGGACAGCCAACTGGGTACCGCAGTACTTC.

This chain links TRBV7-6 with TRBJ1-4; D is uncertain. The CDR3 covers 12 residues. Trimming removed 5 bases at V and 8 bases at J, with 9 bases between. CDR1 SGHVS and CDR2 FNYEAQ come from the germline V gene. CDR3 sequence reads: CASSRSREKLFF. The CDR3 DNA reads as TGTGCCAGCAGCCGAAGCCGGGAAAAACTGTTTTTT.

This clonotype was seen ten or more times. The V call is TRBV20-1, the J call TRBJ1-1; maybe TRBD1 (6 bases). V lost 3 bases, J lost 6 bases, and 17 bases lay in between. This CDR3 has 14 residues. In germline, CDR1 is DFQATT, CDR2 SNEGSKA (reference sequence). The chain's CDR3 is CSARQVSRGSEAFF. CDR3 nucleotides: TGCAGTGCTAGGCAAGTGAGCAGGGGATCTGAAGCTTTCTTT.

On this clonotype: A much larger clone lies one base from this, so it may be a read error. No conserved phenylalanine or tryptophan ends this CDR3, so it is likely a read error. The chain employs TRBV29-1 and TRBJ2-1, with D perhaps matching TRBD1 (6 bases). The CDR3 extends over 12 amino acids. CDR1 is SQVTM, CDR2 ANQGSEA, per germline. Trimming removed 4 bases from V and 8 bases from J, with 12 bases in between. CDR3 sequence reads: CSVAARGYEQFL. The CDR3 coding sequence is TGCAGCGTTGCGGCCAGGGGCTATGAGCAGTTCTTA.

The chain links TRBV29-1 to TRBJ2-3; a possible D gene is TRBD2 (7 bases). CDR1 SQVTM and CDR2 ANQGSEA come from the germline V gene. The CDR3 length is 14 residues. V dropped 5 bases and J dropped 6 bases, with 18 bases sitting between them. Written as DNA, the CDR3 is TGCAGCGTTCGAGGGGGGGGCTCGACGGATACGCAGTATTTT. Translation: CSVRGGGSTDTQYF.

The chain combines TRBV6-1 with TRBJ2-1, with 11 bases fitting TRBD1. CDR1 and CDR2 from the germline V gene are MNHNS and SASEGT. Trimming removed 6 bases from V and 8 bases from J; junction bases left unmatched: 9. This CDR3 comprises 15 residues. This CDR3 is CASRDGTGGLYEQFF. The CDR3, as DNA: TGTGCCAGCAGGGACGGGACAGGGGGATTGTATGAGCAGTTCTTC.

The V call is TRBV11-2, the J call TRBJ2-5; the D is unclear. Germline CDR1 is SGHAT and CDR2 is FQNNGV. The CDR3 has 14 residues. Trimming removed 5 bases from V and 6 bases from J, with 16 bases in between. CDR3 coding DNA: TGTGCCAGCAGCCCGACCTTAATTGCCAAGACCCAGTACTTC. Translating it yields CASSPTLIAKTQYF. Combining the CDR3 with reference TRBV11-2 and TRBJ2-5 gives the whole variable domain EAGVAQSPRYKIIEKRQSVAFWCNPISGHATLYWYQQILGQGPKLLIQFQNNGVVDDSQLPKDRFSAERLKGVDSTLKIQPAKLEDSAVYLCASSPTLIAKTQYFGPGTRLLVL.

The chain carries TRBV6-2 or TRBV6-3 and TRBJ2-3; possible D gene TRBD2, 6 bases. Germline V gene sequence: CDR1 MNHEY, CDR2 SVGEGT. CDR3 length: 14 residues. Trimming left V 10 bases short and J 0 bases short, with 14 bases between. DNA of the CDR3: TGTGCCATCCGGGACTCCTCTAGCACAGATACGCAGTATTTT. It is translated as CAIRDSSSTDTQYF.

The sample holds many counts of this clonotype. V usage is TRBV10-3 and J usage is TRBJ2-5; D not resolved. CDR1 and CDR2 (germline): ENHRY, SYGVKD. The V end was cut by 6 bases, the J end by 3 bases, with 11 bases between. The CDR3 sequence is 13 residues long. The CDR3 DNA sequence: TGTGCCATCAGATCATCCGGAGAAGAGACCCAGTACTTC. It translates to CAIRSSGEETQYF.

This clonotype appeared many times. The chain recombines TRBV20-1 with TRBJ1-5; the D is unclear. Germline V gene lookup returns CDR1 DFQATT and CDR2 SNEGSKA (reference sequence). CDR3 length equals 12 residues. V lost 0 bases to trimming and J lost 0 bases, with 0 bases between them. As DNA, the CDR3 is TGCAGTGCTAGAGATAGCAATCAGCCCCAGCATTTT. This gives the protein CSARDSNQPQHF.

CDR3 sequence (DNA): TGTGCCAGCAGCTTAAAGGGTAGCGGACTAGAACCAGATACGCAGTATTTT. Its protein product is CASSLKGSGLEPDTQYF. The chain employs TRBV7-3 and TRBJ2-3; 7 bases align to TRBD2. V shed 1 base, J shed 4 bases, and the junction held 11 bases outside the gene matches. Germline lookup yields CDR1 SGHTA and CDR2 FQGTGA. The length of the CDR3 is 17 residues.

This clonotype came up a few times. The V call is TRBV24-1, the J call TRBJ2-5, with D tentatively TRBD1 (6 bases). There are 17 residues in the CDR3. The V end was cut by 3 bases, the J end by 5 bases, with 21 bases between. Germline V CDR1 and CDR2: KGHDR, SFDVKD. CDR3 protein: CATSDPPLQGPLETQYF. For the CDR3, the DNA is TGTGCCACCAGTGATCCGCCCCTACAGGGCCCACTGGAGACCCAGTACTTC.

This clonotype was seen more than once but under ten times. The V and J genes are TRBV7-2 and TRBJ2-7; 7 bases are a match to TRBD2. V dropped 0 bases and J dropped 1; count of bases not matched to a gene: 3. This CDR3 comprises 15 residues. Germline CDR1 SGHTA, CDR2 FQGNSA. DNA for the CDR3: TGTGCCAGCAGCTTAGCAGCGGGGCAATCCTACGAGCAGTACTTC. Translation: CASSLAAGQSYEQYF.

This clonotype was seen at least ten times. The rearrangement uses TRBV7-3 and TRBJ1-6, with unresolved D. V was shortened by 2 bases and J by 5 bases, with 10 bases between the two germline ends. CDR1 and CDR2 (germline): SGHTA, FQGTGA. The CDR3 covers 15 residues. As DNA, the CDR3 is TGTGCCAGCAGCTTACGCGACGGACATAATTCACCCCTCCACTTT. Encoded protein: CASSLRDGHNSPLHF.

The rearrangement links TRBV12-3 or TRBV12-4 to TRBJ2-1; 10 nucleotides align to TRBD1. CDR3 size: 15 residues. J gave up 4 bases and V 3 bases, and 3 bases lay outside the gene matches. This chain's CDR3 is CASSLTGGGYNEQFF. The CDR3, as DNA: TGTGCCAGCAGTTTGACAGGGGGCGGTTACAATGAGCAGTTCTTC.

There are many counts of this clonotype. V and J are TRBV7-6 and TRBJ1-4; D gene uncertain. The V end lost 5 bases, the J end lost 6 bases, and 19 bases lay between the germline ends. This CDR3 comprises 16 residues. The V gene's germline CDR1 is SGHVS and CDR2 FNYEAQ. The CDR3 DNA sequence: TGTGCCAGCAGCCCTCTTGATTGGGGAGGCGATGAAAAACTGTTTTTT. The encoded protein is CASSPLDWGGDEKLFF. Drawing the rest from reference TRBV7-6 and TRBJ1-4, the complete variable domain is GAGVSQSPRYKVTKRGQDVALRCDPISGHVSLYWYRQALGQGPEFLTYFNYEAQQDKSGLPNDRFSAERPEGSISTLTIQRTEQRDSAMYRCASSPLDWGGDEKLFFGSGTQLSVL.

The chain is built from TRBV18 and TRBJ1-5; D remains ambiguous. This CDR3 spans 15 amino acids. In germline, CDR1 is KGHSH, CDR2 LQKENI. Trimming removed 0 bases at V and 0 bases at J, with 6 bases between. The CDR3 protein is CASSPPSDSNQPQHF. In DNA, the CDR3 is TGTGCCAGCTCACCACCGTCGGATAGCAATCAGCCCCAGCATTTT.

This clonotype has a count of ten or more. The J gene is TRBJ2-1, the V gene TRBV18; possibly TRBD1 for D (6 bases). Per the germline V gene, CDR1 is KGHSH and CDR2 is LQKENI. Trimming took 5 bases from V and 9 from J, leaving 14 bases between them. The CDR3 is 13 amino acids. CDR3 sequence: CASSTGSDSEQFF. CDR3 nucleotides: TGTGCCAGCTCAACAGGGTCTGATAGTGAGCAGTTCTTC.

This clonotype turned up a few times. This sequence joins TRBV18 and TRBJ1-5; 7 nucleotides agree with TRBD1. CDR1 is KGHSH and CDR2 is LQKENI in the germline V gene. This CDR3 has 14 residues. V gave up 4 bases and J gave up 5 bases; unmatched junction bases: 5. The CDR3 protein is CASSLTGTDQPQHF. The DNA for the CDR3 is TGTGCCAGCTCACTGACAGGGACGGATCAGCCCCAGCATTTT. Combining the CDR3 with reference TRBV18 and TRBJ1-5 gives the whole variable domain NAGVMQNPRHLVRRRGQEARLRCSPMKGHSHVYWYRQLPEEGLKFMVYLQKENIIDESGMPKERFSAEFPKEGPSILRIQQVVRGDSAAYFCASSLTGTDQPQHFGDGTRLSIL.

The rearrangement uses TRBV28 and TRBJ2-7, with 13 positions matching TRBD2. This CDR3 has 15 amino acids. The J segment lost 2 bases and the V segment lost 4 bases, leaving 2 bases of the junction unmatched. CDR1 is MDHEN and CDR2 is SYDVKM in the germline V gene. The CDR3 DNA reads as TGTGCCAGCAGTTCCGGGACTAGCGGGGCCTACGAGCAGTACTTC. This codes for CASSSGTSGAYEQYF. Complete variable domain (other parts from reference TRBV28 and TRBJ2-7): DVKVTQSSRYLVKRTGEKVFLECVQDMDHENMFWYRQDPGLGLRLIYFSYDVKMKEKGDIPEGYSVSREKKERFSLILESASTNQTSMYLCASSSGTSGAYEQYFGPGTRLTVT.

There are many counts of this clonotype. The chain couples TRBV7-9 to TRBJ1-5, with no clear D. V was trimmed by 11 bases and J by 9 bases, leaving 8 bases between them. The length of the CDR3 is 9 residues. Germline values: CDR1 SEHNR, CDR2 FQNEAQ (reference sequence). The CDR3 bases are TGTGCCTCAGGTCTGCCCCAGCATTTT. Protein sequence: CASGLPQHF.

The V and J genes are TRBV30 and TRBJ1-3; perhaps TRBD1 as D (6 bases). The CDR3 length is 13 residues. Germline lookup yields CDR1 GTSNPN and CDR2 SVGIG (reference sequence). V gave up 8 bases and J gave up 3 bases, with 14 bases separating them. The CDR3 nucleotides read TGTGCCGGACAGAGGGTCCTTGGAAACACCATATATTTT. Protein: CAGQRVLGNTIYF. Filled out from reference TRBV30 and TRBJ1-3, the complete variable domain reads SQTIHQWPATLVQPVGSPLSLECTVEGTSNPNLYWYRQAAGRGLQLLFYSVGIGQISSEVPQNLSASRPQDRQFILSSKKLLLSDSGFYLCAGQRVLGNTIYFGEGSWLTVV.

This clonotype was counted many times. This chain links TRBV28 with TRBJ1-3; TRBD1 might be the D (5 bases). Germline V gene data show CDR1 as MDHEN and CDR2 as SYDVKM. The CDR3 is 15 residues long. Trimming pared 8 bases from V and 0 bases from J, leaving 14 bases between. The CDR3 sequence is CASGGSSSSGNTIYF. In DNA form, the CDR3 reads TGTGCCAGCGGGGGGAGTTCTAGCTCTGGAAACACCATATATTTT.

Only a few counts were recorded for this clonotype. V is TRBV5-4 and J is TRBJ2-1; perhaps TRBD1 as D (5 bases). The V gene lost 0 bases and the J gene lost 8 bases, with 24 bases spanning the gap. This CDR3 has 18 residues. Per germline, CDR1 SGHNT and CDR2 YYREEE (reference sequence). The CDR3 reads CASSLGWTTPRTIDEQFF. CDR3 nucleotides: TGTGCCAGCAGCTTGGGCTGGACAACTCCCCGTACAATCGATGAGCAGTTCTTC. The complete variable domain, with remaining parts taken from reference TRBV5-4 and TRBJ2-1, reads ETGVTQSPTHLIKTRGQQVTLRCSSQSGHNTVSWYQQALGQGPQFIFQYYREEENGRGNFPPRFSGLQFPNYSSELNVNALELDDSALYLCASSLGWTTPRTIDEQFFGPGTRLTVL.

This clonotype was seen only a few times. The J gene is TRBJ1-1, the V gene TRBV6-1; D gene ambiguous. Germline V lookup: CDR1 MNHNS, CDR2 SASEGT. The CDR3 is 14 residues long. The ends were cut back, 5 bases at V and 0 bases at J, with 10 bases in the middle. CDR3 amino acids: CASSHLQVNTEAFF. CDR3 coding DNA: TGTGCCAGCAGTCACCTCCAGGTGAACACTGAAGCTTTCTTT.